The sequence of this TCR beta chain was determined in a study of blood T cell repertoires in COVID-19. Study as a whole: The United States, Italy and Spain supplied acute and convalescent COVID-19 samples. The cDNA or gDNA used as material had been derived from T cells, B-cell-depleted T cells, or PBMCs.

In the study's own analysis: Reference gene primer amplification gave nucleated cell count estimates. Clones were sequenced by immunoSEQ multiplex PCR, and TCRdb holds only the in-frame ones, with some missing. Clone size and the V and J calls come from that table; the DNA yielded D and trimming. The sample includes 200,000 to 250,000 clones, about four fifths of them seen just once. This clone has just one count. Germline loops: CDR1 GTSNPN, CDR2 SVGIG (reference sequence). V shed 5 bases, J shed 1 base, and the junction held 12 bases outside the gene matches. This CDR3 has 16 residues. Sequencing used peripheral blood. J is TRBJ1-2 and V is TRBV30, with TRBD1 matching 8 bases. This TCR was recovered from a man between 50 and 59 years old with active or convalescent COVID-19. The CDR3 DNA reads as TGTGCCTGGGCTTTAGGGGACAGGTCCCTTAACTATGGCTACACCTTC. This gives the protein CAWALGDRSLNYGYTF. The full variable domain, in which reference TRBV30 and TRBJ1-2 provide the parts outside the CDR3, is SQTIHQWPATLVQPVGSPLSLECTVEGTSNPNLYWYRQAAGRGLQLLFYSVGIGQISSEVPQNLSASRPQDRQFILSSKKLLLSDSGFYLCAWALGDRSLNYGYTFGSGTRLTVV.